This T cell receptor beta chain was captured by sequencing in a study of PD-L1 blockade in urothelial cancer. On the study more broadly: Beginning in the mid-2010s, patients received atezolizumab, given as 1,200 mg intravenously every 3 weeks. Blood analysis was done at 3 weeks (second dose) and 6 weeks after treatment began.

This sample's time point: pretreatment peripheral blood. Patients yielded 1 to 8 samples each, pretreatment and on-treatment. Broader study findings: Below-median pretreatment blood TCR clonality predicted better survival.

A note on this clone: What it recognizes is unknown.

Only in-frame clones appear in the TCRdb table, and some are missing; sequencing was by immunoSEQ multiplex PCR. Of over 100,000 clones in the sample, around 84% were seen once. The TCR comes from a man aged 50 to 59 with urothelial cancer. The sequencing here drew on PBMCs, taken around atezolizumab (anti-PD-L1) treatment.

Here the CDR3 DNA reads TGCGCCAGCAGCTTTAGCGGGGGCACAGATACGCAGTATTTT. It encodes CASSFSGGTDTQYF. The rearrangement uses TRBV5-1 and TRBJ2-3; the match to TRBD2 covers 8 bases. Losses at the gene ends were 2 bases for V and 1 base for J; bases not matched to a gene: 0. The CDR3 is made up of 14 amino acids. Germline V gene data show CDR1 as SGHRS and CDR2 as YFSETQ.